Below, 11 T cell receptor beta chains from the same sample are listed, as sequenced in a study of blood T cell repertoires in COVID-19. Method: immunoSEQ multiplex PCR; TCRdb's copy keeps in-frame clones and lacks some. The data show a few hundred thousand clones, approximately 91% seen once. The sequencing input was PBMCs or T cells enriched from blood (not recorded which). All receptors derive from a woman in her thirties or forties who had recovered from COVID-19.

The chain joins TRBV7-9 to TRBJ2-5; tentative D call: TRBD1 (8 bases). V lost 6 bases and J lost 5, with 16 bases in between. The CDR3 contains 14 residues. Germline lookup yields CDR1 SEHNR and CDR2 FQNEAQ (reference sequence). The CDR3 sequence: CASSPTGGEETQYF. In DNA form, the CDR3 reads TGTGCCAGCAGTCCAACAGGGGGGGAGGAGACCCAGTACTTC.

The chain links TRBV27 to TRBJ1-4; D uncertain. The length of the CDR3 is 14 residues. Germline V lookup: CDR1 MNHEY, CDR2 SMNVEV (reference sequence). Trimming left V 5 bases short and J 2 bases short, with 9 bases between. CDR3 in DNA: TGTGCCAGCAGTCGCGGGGAGACTAATGAAAAACTGTTTTTT. Amino acid sequence: CASSRGETNEKLFF.

The chain combines TRBV4-3 with TRBJ2-7, with TRBD1 identical over 8 bases. Germline CDR1 LGHNA, CDR2 YSLEER. J gave up 6 bases and V 3 bases, and 10 bases lay outside the gene matches. This CDR3 contains 15 residues. CDR3: CASSQETGQAFEQYF. CDR3 DNA sequence: TGCGCCAGCAGCCAGGAAACGGGACAGGCGTTCGAGCAGTACTTC.

The chain has TRBV6-5 and TRBJ2-1; D is possibly TRBD2 (5 bases). Germline V gives CDR1 MNHEY, CDR2 SVGAGI. The CDR3 consists of 11 residues. The germline V and J ends were trimmed by 8 bases and 11 bases, with 13 bases remaining between them. The CDR3 spells CASSFSSKQFF. The CDR3 DNA is TGTGCCAGCTCTTTTTCTAGCAAGCAGTTCTTC.

The chain has TRBV27 and TRBJ1-5; 10 bases map to TRBD1. With 0 bases clipped from V and 2 bases from J, the junction kept 4 bases outside the gene matches. CDR1 MNHEY and CDR2 SMNVEV come from the germline V gene (reference sequence). The CDR3 length is 17 residues. CDR3 bases: TGTGCCAGCAGTTTATCTGGGACAGGGGTGGGCAATCAGCCCCAGCATTTT. Translating gives CASSLSGTGVGNQPQHF.

The V and J genes are TRBV27 and TRBJ1-5; no definite D call. The germline CDR1 and CDR2 sequences are MNHEY and SMNVEV (reference sequence). The CDR3 sequence is 12 residues long. The germline V and J ends were trimmed by 5 bases and 7 bases, with 9 bases remaining between them. In DNA form, the CDR3 reads TGTGCCAGCAGTGTCAGAGGACAGCCCCAGCATTTT. Its protein is CASSVRGQPQHF.

The gene calls are TRBV7-2 and TRBJ2-7, with 9 bases lining up with TRBD1. The trim removed 5 bases at V and 0 bases at J, leaving 2 bases unmatched. The germline CDR1 and CDR2 sequences are SGHTA and FQGNSA. This CDR3 is 14 amino acids long. The CDR3 DNA follows: TGTGCCAGCAGCCGGGACAGGGACTCCTACGAGCAGTACTTC. Translated, it gives CASSRDRDSYEQYF.

This chain connects TRBV28 to TRBJ2-7, with D possibly being TRBD1 (6 bases). Germline CDR1 MDHEN, CDR2 SYDVKM. The CDR3 totals 15 residues. V gave up 5 bases and J gave up 2 bases, with 16 bases separating them. The CDR3 region is CASSPPPGHPYEQYF. CDR3 DNA: TGTGCCAGCAGTCCCCCGCCGGGACACCCCTACGAGCAGTACTTC.

This chain connects TRBV28 to TRBJ1-1, with D unclear. Germline CDR1 MDHEN, CDR2 SYDVKM. With 4 bases removed from V and 1 base from J, the gap between germline ends came to 4 bases. CDR3 length: 12 amino acids. The DNA for the CDR3 is TGTGCCAGCAGTTACTCGAACACTGAAGCTTTCTTT. It specifies CASSYSNTEAFF. Full variable domain (missing parts from reference TRBV28 and TRBJ1-1): DVKVTQSSRYLVKRTGEKVFLECVQDMDHENMFWYRQDPGLGLRLIYFSYDVKMKEKGDIPEGYSVSREKKERFSLILESASTNQTSMYLCASSYSNTEAFFGQGTRLTVV.

This clone was counted once. The chain carries TRBV18 and TRBJ2-5, with 7 bases aligning to TRBD1. The CDR3 is 16 amino acids. The trim removed 5 bases at V and 5 bases at J, leaving 14 bases unmatched. Germline assignment: CDR1 KGHSH and CDR2 LQKENI. In DNA, the CDR3 is TGTGCCAGCTCATCAGGACAGGCAAAATCAAAGGAGACCCAGTACTTC. Encoded protein: CASSSGQAKSKETQYF.

The chain links TRBV4-2 to TRBJ2-2; 8 nucleotides agree with TRBD2. Germline assignment: CDR1 LGHNA and CDR2 YNFKEQ. Germline trimming cut 0 bases from V and 0 bases from J; bases unmatched to any gene: 3. The CDR3 covers 17 residues. For the CDR3, the DNA is TGTGCCAGCAGCCAAGATACGGGGGGGTCGAACACCGGGGAGCTGTTTTTT. Its translation is CASSQDTGGSNTGELFF.